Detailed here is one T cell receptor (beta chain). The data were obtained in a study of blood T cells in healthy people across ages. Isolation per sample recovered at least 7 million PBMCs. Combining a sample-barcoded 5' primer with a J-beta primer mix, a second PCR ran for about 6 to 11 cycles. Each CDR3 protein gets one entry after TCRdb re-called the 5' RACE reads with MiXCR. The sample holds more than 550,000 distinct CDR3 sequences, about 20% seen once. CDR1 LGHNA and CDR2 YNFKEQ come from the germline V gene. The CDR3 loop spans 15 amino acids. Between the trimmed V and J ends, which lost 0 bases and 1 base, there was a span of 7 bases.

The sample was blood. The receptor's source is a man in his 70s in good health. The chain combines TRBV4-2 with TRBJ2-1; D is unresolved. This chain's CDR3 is CASSQDFGSYNEQFF. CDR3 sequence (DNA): TGTGCCAGCAGCCAAGATTTTGGGTCCTACAATGAGCAGTTCTTC.